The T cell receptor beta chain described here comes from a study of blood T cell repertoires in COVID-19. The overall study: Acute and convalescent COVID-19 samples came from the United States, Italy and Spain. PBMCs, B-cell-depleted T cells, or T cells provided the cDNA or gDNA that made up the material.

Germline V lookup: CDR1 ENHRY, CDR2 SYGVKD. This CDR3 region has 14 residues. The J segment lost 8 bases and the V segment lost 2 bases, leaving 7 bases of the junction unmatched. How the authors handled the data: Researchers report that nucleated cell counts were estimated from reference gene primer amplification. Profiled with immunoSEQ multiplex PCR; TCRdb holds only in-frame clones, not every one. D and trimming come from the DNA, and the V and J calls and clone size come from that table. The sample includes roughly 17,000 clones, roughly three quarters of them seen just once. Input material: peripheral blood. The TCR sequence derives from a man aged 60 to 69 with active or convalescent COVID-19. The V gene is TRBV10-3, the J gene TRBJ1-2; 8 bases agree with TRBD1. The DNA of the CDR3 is TGTGCCATCAGTGAGACATTGACAGGGGAGGGCTACACCTTC. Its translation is CAISETLTGEGYTF.